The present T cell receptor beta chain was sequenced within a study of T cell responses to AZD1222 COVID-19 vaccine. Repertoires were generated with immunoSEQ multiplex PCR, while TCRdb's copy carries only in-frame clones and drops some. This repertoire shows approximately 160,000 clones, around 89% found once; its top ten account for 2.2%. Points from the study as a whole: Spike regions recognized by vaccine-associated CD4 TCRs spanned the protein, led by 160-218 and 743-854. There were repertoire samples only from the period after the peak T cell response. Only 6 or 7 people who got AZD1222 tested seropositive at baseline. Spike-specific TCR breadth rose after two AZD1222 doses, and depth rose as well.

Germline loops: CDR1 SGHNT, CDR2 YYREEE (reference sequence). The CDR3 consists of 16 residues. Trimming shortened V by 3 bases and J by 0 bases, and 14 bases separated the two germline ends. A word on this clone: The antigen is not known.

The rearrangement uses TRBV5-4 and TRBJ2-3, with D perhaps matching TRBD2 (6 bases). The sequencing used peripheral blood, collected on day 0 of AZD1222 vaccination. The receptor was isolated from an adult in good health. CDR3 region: CASSYFGGLSTDTQYF. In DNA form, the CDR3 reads TGTGCCAGCAGCTATTTTGGGGGACTTAGCACAGATACGCAGTATTTT.